A selection of T cell receptor beta chains follows, all from one sample in a study of T cell changes during pregnancy in multiple sclerosis. The table came from immunoSEQ multiplex PCR; TCRdb's copy has only in-frame clones and leaves some out. The sample gives some 50,000 clones, roughly 92% of which show up once; 0.99% is in the top ten. The sequences come from peripheral blood, collected after pregnancy. All receptors derive from a female donor with multiple sclerosis, enrolled in a pregnancy study. CDR3s include the opening cysteine and the closing phenylalanine or tryptophan. Fields, in order: V gene, clone size, D gene, J gene, CDR3 protein, CDR3 DNA. The D gene is left open where the match is weak. Rows give clone size only sometimes, using once, few, many, or a class for an expanded clone.

>TRBV11-3|NA|TRBD1|TRBJ1-1
CASSPGQANTEAFF
TGTGCCAGCAGCCCCGGACAGGCGAACACTGAAGCTTTCTTT
>TRBV9|NA|NA|TRBJ2-2
CASSVTKRSLNTGELFF
TGTGCCAGCAGCGTAACCAAGAGGTCTTTAAATACCGGGGAGCTGTTTTTT
>TRBV11-1|NA|NA|TRBJ1-5
CASSAPGQPQHF
TGTGCCAGCAGCGCCCCCGGTCAGCCCCAGCATTTT
>TRBV14|once|NA|TRBJ2-6
CASSHLDIPTGANVLTF
TGTGCCAGCAGCCATCTCGATATCCCGACAGGGGCCAACGTCCTGACTTTC
>TRBV7-2|NA|TRBD1|TRBJ2-7
CASSSRQGADEQYF
TGTGCCAGCAGCTCCCGACAGGGGGCGGACGAGCAGTACTTC
>TRBV7-2|NA|TRBD2|TRBJ2-3
CASSFSGGHTDTQYF
TGTGCCAGCAGCTTTAGCGGGGGTCACACAGATACGCAGTATTTT
>TRBV6-4|NA|TRBD1|TRBJ1-6
CASSGTGNSPLHF
TGTGCCAGCAGTGGGACAGGGAATTCACCCCTCCACTTT
>TRBV5-6|NA|NA|TRBJ2-1
CASSLEGMMFF
TGTGCCAGCAGCTTGGAGGGGATGATGTTCTTC
>TRBV7-9|NA|TRBD1|TRBJ1-1
CASSPRVPGQGSTEAFF
TGTGCCAGCAGCCCACGGGTCCCGGGACAGGGATCCACTGAAGCTTTCTTT
>TRBV29-1|NA|TRBD1|TRBJ1-1
CSVQGRQGVGAFF
TGCAGCGTTCAAGGGCGACAGGGGGTAGGAGCTTTCTTT
>TRBV9|NA|NA|TRBJ1-1
CASSPTAGVNTEAFF
TGTGCCAGCAGCCCAACCGCAGGGGTGAACACTGAAGCTTTCTTT
>TRBV10-3|NA|TRBD1|TRBJ2-5
CAIKDRGRNQETQYF
TGTGCCATCAAAGACAGGGGACGAAATCAAGAGACCCAGTACTTC
>TRBV7-9|few|TRBD1|TRBJ2-7
CASSFDRGAYEQYF
TGTGCCAGCAGCTTTGACAGGGGAGCCTACGAGCAGTACTTC
>TRBV23-1|NA|TRBD1|TRBJ1-2
CASSRQGCGYTF
TGCGCCAGCAGTCGACAGGGATGCGGCTACACCTTC
>TRBV7-2|NA|NA|TRBJ1-4
CASSLEGREKLFF
TGTGCCAGCAGCTTAGAGGGGAGGGAAAAACTGTTTTTT
>TRBV9|NA|TRBD2|TRBJ2-3
CASSVVGGGNADTQYF
TGTGCCAGCAGCGTAGTCGGGGGGGGAAACGCAGATACGCAGTATTTT
>TRBV11-2|NA|NA|TRBJ2-2
CASSLVVGGGELFF
TGTGCCAGCAGCTTAGTTGTGGGGGGAGGGGAGCTGTTTTTT
>TRBV14|NA|TRBD1|TRBJ1-2
CASSQGTGSSYTF
TGTGCCAGCAGCCAAGGGACAGGGTCGAGCTACACCTTC
>TRBV9|NA|NA|TRBJ1-3
CASSVEGRGGGSGNTIYF
TGTGCCAGCAGCGTAGAAGGGAGGGGCGGAGGCTCTGGAAACACCATATATTTT
>TRBV6-5|NA|TRBD1|TRBJ1-5
CASRPRQGGNQPQHF
TGTGCCAGCAGACCCCGACAGGGCGGCAATCAGCCCCAGCATTTT
>TRBV7-2|NA|NA|TRBJ1-2
CASSLGSRTSNYGYTF
TGTGCCAGCAGCTTAGGCTCCCGGACTTCTAACTATGGCTACACCTTC
>TRBV9|NA|NA|TRBJ1-2
CASSVSRGYGYTF
TGTGCCAGCAGCGTAAGCAGAGGCTATGGCTACACCTTC
>TRBV30|NA|NA|TRBJ1-5
CAWSQGQPNQPQHF
TGTGCCTGGAGTCAGGGGCAGCCCAATCAGCCCCAGCATTTT
>TRBV29-1|NA|NA|TRBJ1-4
CSVSTSEVGTYATNEKLFF
TGCAGCGTCTCAACCTCCGAGGTGGGGACATATGCAACTAATGAAAAACTGTTTTTT
>TRBV5-4|NA|NA|TRBJ2-5
CASSLPKETQYF
TGTGCCAGCAGCTTGCCCAAAGAGACCCAGTACTTC
>TRBV9|NA|NA|TRBJ2-2
CASSPRDIDTGELFF
TGTGCCAGCAGCCCGAGGGACATAGACACCGGGGAGCTGTTTTTT
>TRBV5-1|NA|NA|TRBJ2-5
CASSGGLQETQYF
TGCGCCAGCAGCGGGGGACTGCAAGAGACCCAGTACTTC
>TRBV6-1|NA|TRBD2|TRBJ2-7
CASSAGGGYEQYF
TGTGCCAGCTCGGCGGGAGGAGGCTACGAGCAGTACTTC
>TRBV2|NA|NA|TRBJ2-7
CASSDQGSHEQYF
TGTGCCAGCAGTGACCAGGGGTCCCACGAGCAGTACTTC
>TRBV19|NA|NA|TRBJ1-5
CASSTMINVLLQPQHF
TGTGCCAGTAGTACCATGATTAATGTACTTTTACAGCCCCAGCATTTT
>TRBV6-6|NA|TRBD1|TRBJ1-2
CASTPGQFLYGYTF
TGTGCCAGCACCCCGGGACAGTTCCTCTATGGCTACACCTTC
>TRBV9|NA|NA|TRBJ1-3
CASSPGSGNTIYF
TGTGCCAGCAGCCCGGGCTCTGGAAACACCATATATTTT
>TRBV4-3|NA|NA|TRBJ1-2
CASSQSNSGEMGYTF
TGCGCCAGCAGCCAGTCTAACTCAGGGGAGATGGGCTACACCTTC
>TRBV6-1|once|NA|TRBJ1-1
CASKYGRQNTEAFF
TGTGCCAGCAAATATGGCAGGCAGAACACTGAAGCTTTCTTT
>TRBV12-5|NA|NA|TRBJ2-5
CASGEGGETQYF
TGTGCTAGTGGGGAGGGTGGGGAGACCCAGTACTTC
>TRBV18|NA|NA|TRBJ2-1
CASSPRLDNEQFF
TGTGCCAGCTCCCCAAGACTGGACAATGAGCAGTTCTTC
>TRBV7-3|NA|TRBD2|TRBJ2-6
CASSLTGLAGYGANVLTF
TGTGCCAGCAGCTTAACCGGACTAGCGGGGTATGGGGCCAACGTCTTGACTTTC
>TRBV7-8|NA|NA|TRBJ2-3
CASSPRLRQVTDTQYF
TGTGCCAGCAGCCCCCGCTTACGGCAGGTCACAGATACGCAGTATTTT
>TRBV10-3|NA|NA|TRBJ1-5
CAISDRGDGNQPQHF
TGTGCCATCAGTGACCGGGGGGACGGTAATCAGCCCCAGCATTTT
>TRBV6-5|NA|TRBD1|TRBJ1-4
CASRTGTGGEKLFF
TGTGCCAGCAGAACCGGGACAGGGGGCGAAAAACTGTTTTTT
>TRBV19|NA|TRBD1|TRBJ2-7
CASSMQGVSEQYF
TGTGCCAGTAGTATGCAGGGGGTGAGCGAGCAGTACTTC
>TRBV2|NA|TRBD1|TRBJ1-2
CASSPGQLNYGYTF
TGTGCCAGCAGTCCGGGACAGCTAAACTATGGCTACACCTTC
>TRBV10-1|NA|TRBD1|TRBJ2-7
CASREGQGTHEQYF
TGCGCCAGCAGGGAAGGACAGGGAACCCACGAGCAGTACTTC
>TRBV5-4|NA|TRBD1|TRBJ1-6
CASSLPGGEKNSPLHF
TGTGCCAGCAGCTTGCCAGGGGGCGAGAAAAATTCACCCCTCCACTTT
>TRBV19|NA|TRBD1|TRBJ2-3
CASRGTASDTQYF
TGTGCCAGTAGAGGGACAGCGTCAGATACGCAGTATTTT
>TRBV9|NA|TRBD1|TRBJ1-2
CASSVPDRIHNYGYTF
TGTGCCAGCAGCGTTCCGGACAGGATTCATAACTATGGCTACACCTTC
>TRBV7-9|NA|NA|TRBJ1-1
CASSASRGQEDTEAFF
TGTGCCAGCAGCGCCAGTCGGGGTCAGGAGGACACTGAAGCTTTCTTT
>TRBV7-2|NA|TRBD1|TRBJ1-1
CASRGGPMNTEAFF
TGTGCCAGCAGAGGGGGCCCTATGAACACTGAAGCTTTCTTT
>TRBV6-5|NA|NA|TRBJ1-1
CASSYSWAMNTEAFF
TGTGCCAGCAGTTACTCGTGGGCAATGAACACTGAAGCTTTCTTT
>TRBV7-9|NA|NA|TRBJ1-1
CASSTKGQKTEAFF
TGTGCCAGCAGCACAAAAGGACAGAAGACTGAAGCTTTCTTT
>TRBV27|once|NA|TRBJ1-1
CASSPGRVFIEAFF
TGTGCCAGCAGTCCCGGGAGGGTATTCATTGAAGCTTTCTTT
>TRBV4-2|NA|TRBD2|TRBJ2-5
CASSHPTGTSGGARIETQYF
TGTGCCAGCAGCCACCCTACCGGGACTAGCGGGGGGGCTAGGATAGAGACCCAGTACTTC
>TRBV23-1|NA|NA|TRBJ2-7
CASSPPTGPFSYEQYF
TGCGCCAGCAGTCCACCGACAGGACCTTTCTCCTACGAGCAGTACTTC
>TRBV27|NA|TRBD1|TRBJ1-2
CASSPGQGEDYGYTF
TGTGCCAGCAGTCCCGGACAGGGTGAGGACTATGGCTACACCTTC
>TRBV7-2|NA|NA|TRBJ1-4
CASSAGHSGEKLFF
TGTGCCAGCAGCGCGGGTCATAGTGGTGAAAAACTGTTTTTT